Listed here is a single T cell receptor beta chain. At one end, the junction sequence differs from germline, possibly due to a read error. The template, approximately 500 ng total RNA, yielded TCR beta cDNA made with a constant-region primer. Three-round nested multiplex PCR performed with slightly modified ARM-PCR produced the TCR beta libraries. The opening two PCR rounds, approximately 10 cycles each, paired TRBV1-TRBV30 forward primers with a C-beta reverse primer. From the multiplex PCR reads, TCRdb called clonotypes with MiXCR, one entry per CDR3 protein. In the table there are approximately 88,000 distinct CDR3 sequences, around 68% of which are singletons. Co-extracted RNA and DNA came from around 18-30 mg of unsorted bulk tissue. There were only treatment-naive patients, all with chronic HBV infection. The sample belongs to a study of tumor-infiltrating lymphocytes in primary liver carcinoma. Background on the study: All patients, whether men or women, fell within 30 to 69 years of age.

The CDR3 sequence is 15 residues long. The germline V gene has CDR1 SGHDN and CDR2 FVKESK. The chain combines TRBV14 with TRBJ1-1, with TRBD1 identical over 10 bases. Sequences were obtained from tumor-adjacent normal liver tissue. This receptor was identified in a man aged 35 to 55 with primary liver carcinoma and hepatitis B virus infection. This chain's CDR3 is CANSQWGQGNTEAFF. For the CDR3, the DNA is TGTGCCAACAGCCAATGGGGACAGGGGAACACTGAGGCTTTCTTT.